This T cell receptor beta chain came from a study of blood T cell repertoires in COVID-19 (dated by TCRdb to about 2020). Looking at the study overall: The collaborator samples originated in the United States, Italy and Spain and spanned the acute and convalescent phases of COVID-19. The material from the prospective study consisted of cDNA or gDNA derived from T cells, B-cell-depleted T cells, or PBMCs. Deeply sampled blood TCRbeta repertoires from subjects exposed to, actively infected with, or recovered from COVID-19 were included in the dataset. The repertoires were made available in a free public database intended to serve as a resource for research on the immune response to SARS-CoV-2. The samples were drawn from two sources: the first 160 participants of the ongoing ImmuneRACE study, and 1,000 to 1,500 subjects contributed by 6 global collaborators. Nearly every sample came with metadata listing a de-identified subject ID, COVID-19 status, age in years and sex. HLA class I and class II types, where available, came from metadata supplied by the sample provider rather than from assay-based typing. What the work shows at the level of the full study, not this receptor alone: How much clinical and demographic metadata was included differed by source and by participant, and the metadata was provided uncurated.

In the case of this clone: Its specific antigen is unknown. No much larger clone exists at a distance of one base, and base qualities are not known.

Relative to germline, V is 0 bases shorter and J is 6 bases shorter, with 9 bases between their ends. The CDR3 starts with the cysteine, ends with the phenylalanine, and has 13 residues. The only DNA kept is the CDR3, 39 bases in frame from the first base. Based on the germline V gene, the CDR1 and CDR2 sequences are WSHSY and SAAADI. Whole blood was collected in K2EDTA tubes by collaborating institutions according to the institutions' own protocols. For TCRbeta analysis, collaborator samples were shipped as frozen whole blood, as isolated PBMCs, or as DNA extracted from either sample type. TCRbeta CDR3 regions were amplified from genomic DNA by means of the immunoSEQ Assay, a bias-controlled multiplex PCR. In the source study's methods: The number of nucleated cells in each sample was estimated by amplification of reference gene primers within the assay. To quantify the absolute abundance of each unique TCRbeta CDR3 rearrangement, sequence reads were collapsed and filtered. For each sample, productive Simpson clonality was calculated as the square root of Simpson's diversity index over productive rearrangements. This is the immuneACCESS table as TCRdb keeps it, with only in-frame sequences that have V and J called. A part of the clones is gone; compared with another copy, unresolved V genes explain less than half, and the rest is unexplained. Clone size and the V and J calls come from that table; the DNA yielded D and trimming. In all, the sample holds roughly 250,000 clones, and 81% of those were seen once. The top ten clonotypes cover 2.5% to 3.5% of the sample.

Sequencing was performed on peripheral blood. The clonotype was recovered from an older woman with active or convalescent COVID-19. The chain uses TRBV10-2 and TRBJ2-7; possibly the D gene is TRBD1, per 6 matching bases. This receptor carries the CDR3 CASSESKGGEQYF. The nucleotides are TGCGCCAGCAGTGAGTCGAAAGGGGGCGAGCAGTACTTC.